The source of this TCR beta chain is a study of T cell responses to AZD1222 COVID-19 vaccine. Germline V CDR1 and CDR2: SNHLY, FYNNEI. The V end lost 6 bases, the J end lost 6 bases, and 12 bases lay between the germline ends. The CDR3 is 13 amino acids. Assay: immunoSEQ multiplex PCR; the TCRdb copy retains only in-frame clones and omits some. This sample carries around 200,000 clones, 70% to 90% of them seen once, and the ten largest clones take over 6%. Study observations and caveats: Females made up more of the donors, who were largely white British, and clonal diversity may have come out too low.

Details on this clone: Its antigen is unknown.

Specimen: peripheral blood, collected on day 0 of AZD1222 vaccination. The rearrangement joins TRBV2 to TRBJ1-5; D unresolved. This clonotype was obtained from an adult in good health. In DNA form, the CDR3 reads TGTGCCAGCAGCTCCGAGGGCAGTCAGCCCCAGCATTTT. Residues: CASSSEGSQPQHF.